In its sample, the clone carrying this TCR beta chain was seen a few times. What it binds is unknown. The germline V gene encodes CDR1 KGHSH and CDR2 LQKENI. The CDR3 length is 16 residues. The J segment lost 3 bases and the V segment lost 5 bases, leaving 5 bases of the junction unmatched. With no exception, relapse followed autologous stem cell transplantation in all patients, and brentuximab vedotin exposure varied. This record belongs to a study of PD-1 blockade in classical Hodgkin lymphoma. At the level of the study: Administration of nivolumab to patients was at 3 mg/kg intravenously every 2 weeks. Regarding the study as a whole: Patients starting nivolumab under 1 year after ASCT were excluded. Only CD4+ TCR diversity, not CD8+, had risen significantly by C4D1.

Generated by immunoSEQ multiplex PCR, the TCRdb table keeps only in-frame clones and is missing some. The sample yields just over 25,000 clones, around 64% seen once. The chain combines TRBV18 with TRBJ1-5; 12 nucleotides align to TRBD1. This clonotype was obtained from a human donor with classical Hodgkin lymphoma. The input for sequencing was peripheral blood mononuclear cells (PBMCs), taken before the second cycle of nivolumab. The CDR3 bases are TGTGCCAGCTCAGCAGGGACAGGGGGCTCCAATCAGCCCCAGCATTTT. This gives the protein CASSAGTGGSNQPQHF.